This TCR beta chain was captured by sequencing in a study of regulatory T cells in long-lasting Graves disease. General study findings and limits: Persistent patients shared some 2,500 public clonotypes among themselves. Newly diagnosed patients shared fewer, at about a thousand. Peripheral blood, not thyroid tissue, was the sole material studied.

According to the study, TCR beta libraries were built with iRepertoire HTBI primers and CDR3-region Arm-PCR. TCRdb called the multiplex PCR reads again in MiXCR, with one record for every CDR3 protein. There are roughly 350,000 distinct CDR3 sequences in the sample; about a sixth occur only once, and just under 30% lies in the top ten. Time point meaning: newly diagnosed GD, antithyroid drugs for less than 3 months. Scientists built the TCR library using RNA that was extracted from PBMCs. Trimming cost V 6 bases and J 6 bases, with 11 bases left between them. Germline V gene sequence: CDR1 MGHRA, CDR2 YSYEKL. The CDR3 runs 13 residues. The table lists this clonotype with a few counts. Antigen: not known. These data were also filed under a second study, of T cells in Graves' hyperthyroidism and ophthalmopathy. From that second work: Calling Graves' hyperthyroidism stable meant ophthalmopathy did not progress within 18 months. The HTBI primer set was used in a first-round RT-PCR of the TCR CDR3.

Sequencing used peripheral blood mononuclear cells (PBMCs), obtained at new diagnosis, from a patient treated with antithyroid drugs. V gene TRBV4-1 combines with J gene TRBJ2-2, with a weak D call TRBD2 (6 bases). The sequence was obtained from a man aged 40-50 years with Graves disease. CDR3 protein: CASRPRGSGELFF. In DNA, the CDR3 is TGCGCCAGCAGACCCCGGGGGTCCGGGGAGCTGTTTTTT.